The rows below give T cell receptor beta chains drawn from one sample of a study of blood T cell repertoires in COVID-19. Only in-frame clones appear in the TCRdb table, and some are missing; sequencing was by immunoSEQ multiplex PCR. The sample lists about 140,000 clones, 80% to 90% occurring once. Material for sequencing was peripheral blood. All receptors come from a human donor with acute or convalescent COVID-19. The donor label of this sample is uncertain. Each CDR3 is given with its conserved first and last residue. A D gene is named only where the DNA matches it firmly. The listing skips clone size in some rows; elsewhere it reads once, few, many or a size class.

abundance,d_gene,j_gene,v_gene,CDR3aa,CDR3nt
NA,TRBD1,TRBJ1-2,TRBV18,CASSPDRGSGYTF,TGTGCCAGCTCACCCGACAGGGGAAGTGGCTACACCTTC
once,NA,TRBJ2-1,TRBV7-2,CASSLGPTEDNEQFF,TGTGCCAGCAGCTTAGGGCCTACGGAGGACAATGAGCAGTTCTTC
NA,TRBD2,TRBJ2-1,TRBV29-1,CSVEEFRIAGSSYNEQFF,TGCAGCGTTGAAGAATTTCGGATAGCGGGCAGCTCCTACAATGAGCAGTTCTTC
NA,TRBD2,TRBJ2-5,TRBV9,CASSVFSGGSVQETQYF,TGTGCCAGCAGCGTATTTAGCGGGGGGTCGGTTCAAGAGACCCAGTACTTC
once,NA,TRBJ2-3,TRBV2,CASSVGTPYTDTQYF,TGTGCCAGCAGTGTTGGGACACCGTACACAGATACGCAGTATTTT
NA,NA,TRBJ1-6,TRBV11-2,CASSPMQGISPLHF,TGTGCCAGCAGCCCCATGCAGGGGATTTCACCCCTCCACTTT
NA,TRBD1,TRBJ1-2,TRBV5-1,CASASEGQGTNYGYTF,TGCGCCAGCGCCTCCGAAGGACAGGGGACCAACTATGGCTACACCTTC
NA,TRBD1,TRBJ2-3,TRBV5-1,CASSEGPRGTADTQYF,TGCGCCAGCAGCGAGGGGCCCAGGGGGACGGCAGATACGCAGTATTTT
NA,NA,TRBJ1-2,TRBV19,CATQTGPYGYTF,TGTGCCACCCAAACAGGGCCGTATGGCTACACCTTC
NA,TRBD1,TRBJ2-3,TRBV3-1/TRBV3-2,CASSQARGSDTQYF,TGTGCCAGCAGCCAAGCCAGGGGGTCAGATACGCAGTATTTT
NA,TRBD1,TRBJ1-1,TRBV18,CASSHGQVDDTEAFF,TGTGCCAGCTCACACGGACAGGTGGACGACACTGAAGCTTTCTTT
NA,NA,TRBJ1-2,TRBV27,CASSYSSTSLGYTF,TGTGCCAGCAGTTACTCCTCGACTAGTCTAGGCTACACCTTC
once,NA,TRBJ1-2,TRBV27,CASSMVGAPYGYTF,TGTGCCAGCAGTATGGTTGGGGCTCCCTATGGCTACACCTTC
once,NA,TRBJ2-5,TRBV9,CASSLWGEETQYF,TGTGCCAGCAGCCTCTGGGGGGAGGAGACCCAGTACTTC
NA,NA,TRBJ2-5,TRBV10-3,CAITPGGGGETQYF,TGTGCCATCACACCCGGGGGAGGTGGGGAGACCCAGTACTTC
NA,NA,TRBJ2-1,TRBV19,CASSSTGGLYNEQFF,TGTGCCAGTAGTAGTACAGGGGGACTATACAATGAGCAGTTCTTC
NA,NA,TRBJ1-1,TRBV2,CASSEAGGVGTEAFF,TGTGCCAGCAGTGAAGCAGGAGGAGTGGGCACTGAAGCTTTCTTT
NA,NA,TRBJ2-7,TRBV18,CASSPQHEASEQYF,TGTGCCAGCTCCCCTCAACACGAAGCGAGCGAGCAGTACTTC
NA,NA,TRBJ1-5,TRBV2,CASTNRDSNQPQHF,TGTGCCAGCACGAACAGGGATAGCAATCAGCCCCAGCATTTT
few,TRBD1,TRBJ1-6,TRBV25-1,CASSPTGGDSPLHF,TGTGCCAGCAGTCCGACAGGGGGGGATTCACCCCTCCACTTT
NA,NA,TRBJ2-2,TRBV7-3,CASSAKNTGELFF,TGTGCCAGCAGCGCGAAAAACACCGGGGAGCTGTTTTTT
NA,NA,TRBJ1-3,TRBV5-1,CASSLGGASGNTIYF,TGCGCCAGCAGCTTGGGGGGCGCTTCTGGAAACACCATATATTTT
NA,NA,TRBJ2-7,TRBV21-1,CASSNENGQGGTYEQYF,TGTGCCAGCAGCAATGAAAATGGACAGGGGGGGACCTACGAGCAGTACTTC
NA,NA,TRBJ2-5,TRBV4-1,CASSQDMASETQYF,TGCGCCAGCAGCCAAGACATGGCCTCAGAGACCCAGTACTTC
NA,TRBD1,TRBJ1-2,TRBV11-3,CASSLTWDRVPNFPGYTF,TGTGCCAGCAGCTTAACATGGGACAGGGTCCCCAACTTTCCGGGCTACACCTTC
once,NA,TRBJ1-2,TRBV19,CASSGQRHGYTF,TGTGCCAGTAGTGGGCAGAGACATGGCTACACCTTC
NA,NA,TRBJ2-2,TRBV5-6,CASSHRLGRVNTGELFF,TGTGCCAGCAGCCACCGACTAGGGAGAGTGAACACCGGGGAGCTGTTTTTT
NA,NA,TRBJ2-7,TRBV14,CASSPLQTPYEQYF,TGTGCCAGCAGCCCCCTCCAGACTCCCTACGAGCAGTACTTC
NA,TRBD2,TRBJ2-1,TRBV5-8,CASSLSSLAGGFTYNEQFF,TGTGCCAGCAGCTTGTCGTCCCTAGCGGGAGGGTTCACCTACAATGAGCAGTTCTTC
NA,TRBD1,TRBJ1-1,TRBV19,CASSITGGTEAFF,TGTGCCAGTAGCATTACAGGGGGCACTGAAGCTTTCTTT
NA,NA,TRBJ2-2,TRBV19,CASSPRRGRYTGELFF,TGTGCCAGTAGTCCTCGGAGGGGGCGATACACCGGGGAGCTGTTTTTT
few,TRBD2,TRBJ2-3,TRBV13,CASSLGLASGRPDGTDTQYF,TGTGCCAGCAGCTTAGGCCTCGCTAGCGGGAGGCCGGATGGGACAGATACGCAGTATTTT
NA,NA,TRBJ1-2,TRBV7-2,CASSLVSTAYGYTF,TGTGCCAGCAGCTTAGTTTCGACAGCCTATGGCTACACCTTC
NA,TRBD1,TRBJ2-1,TRBV3-1/TRBV3-2,CASSQKGGQGEWNEQFF,TGTGCCAGCAGCCAAAAGGGGGGACAGGGGGAATGGAATGAGCAGTTCTTC
NA,NA,TRBJ1-2,TRBV11-2,CASSGTWGSYGYTF,TGTGCCAGCAGTGGGACTTGGGGGAGCTATGGCTACACCTTC